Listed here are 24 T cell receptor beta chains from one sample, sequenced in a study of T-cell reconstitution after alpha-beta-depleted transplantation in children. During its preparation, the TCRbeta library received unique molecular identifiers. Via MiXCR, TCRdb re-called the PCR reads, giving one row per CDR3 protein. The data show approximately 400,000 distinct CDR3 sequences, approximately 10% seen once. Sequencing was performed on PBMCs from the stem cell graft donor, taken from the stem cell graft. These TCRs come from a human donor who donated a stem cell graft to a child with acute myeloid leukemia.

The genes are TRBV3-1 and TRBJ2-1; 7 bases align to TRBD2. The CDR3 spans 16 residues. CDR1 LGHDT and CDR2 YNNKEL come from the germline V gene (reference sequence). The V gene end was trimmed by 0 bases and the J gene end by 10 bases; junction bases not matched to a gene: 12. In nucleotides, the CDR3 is TGTGCCAGCAGCCAAGATCGGGGGGTGGCGGCAAGCGAGCAGTTCTTC. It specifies CASSQDRGVAASEQFF.

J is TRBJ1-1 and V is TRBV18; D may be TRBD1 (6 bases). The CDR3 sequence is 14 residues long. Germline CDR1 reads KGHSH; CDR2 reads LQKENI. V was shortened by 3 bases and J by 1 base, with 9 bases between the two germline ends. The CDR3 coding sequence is TGTGCCAGCTCACCTAAAGGGGGGAACACTGAAGCTTTCTTT. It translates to CASSPKGGNTEAFF.

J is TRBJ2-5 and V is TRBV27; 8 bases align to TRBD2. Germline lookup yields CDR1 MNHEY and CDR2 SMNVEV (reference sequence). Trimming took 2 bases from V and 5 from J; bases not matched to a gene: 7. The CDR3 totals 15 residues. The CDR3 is CASSLDGGVVETQYF. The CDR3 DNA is TGTGCCAGCAGTTTAGACGGGGGGGTCGTCGAGACCCAGTACTTC.

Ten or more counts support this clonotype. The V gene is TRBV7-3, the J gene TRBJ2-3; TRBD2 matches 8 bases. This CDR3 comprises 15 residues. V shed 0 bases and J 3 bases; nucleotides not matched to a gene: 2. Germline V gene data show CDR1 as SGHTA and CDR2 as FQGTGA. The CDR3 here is CASSLTAGETDTQYF. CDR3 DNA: TGTGCCAGCAGCTTAACAGCGGGAGAGACAGATACGCAGTATTTT.

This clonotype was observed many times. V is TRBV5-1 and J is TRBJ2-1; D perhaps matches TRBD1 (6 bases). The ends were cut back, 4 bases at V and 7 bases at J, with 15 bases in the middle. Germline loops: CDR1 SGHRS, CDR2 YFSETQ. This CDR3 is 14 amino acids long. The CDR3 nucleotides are TGCGCCAGCAGCCCCGGGACATTAAAGAATGAGCAGTTCTTC. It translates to CASSPGTLKNEQFF.

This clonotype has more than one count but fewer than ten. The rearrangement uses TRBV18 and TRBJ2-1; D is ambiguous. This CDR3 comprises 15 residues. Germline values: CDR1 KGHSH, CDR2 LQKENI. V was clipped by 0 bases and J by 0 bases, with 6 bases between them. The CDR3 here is CASSPPGSSYNEQFF. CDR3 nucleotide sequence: TGTGCCAGCTCACCACCGGGAAGCTCCTACAATGAGCAGTTCTTC.

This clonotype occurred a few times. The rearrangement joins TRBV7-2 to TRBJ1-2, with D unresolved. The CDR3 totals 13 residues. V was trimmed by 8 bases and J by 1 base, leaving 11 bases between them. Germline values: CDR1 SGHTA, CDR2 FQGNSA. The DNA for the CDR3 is TGTGCCAGCCGAGGCTACAGTAACTATGGCTACACCTTC. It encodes CASRGYSNYGYTF.

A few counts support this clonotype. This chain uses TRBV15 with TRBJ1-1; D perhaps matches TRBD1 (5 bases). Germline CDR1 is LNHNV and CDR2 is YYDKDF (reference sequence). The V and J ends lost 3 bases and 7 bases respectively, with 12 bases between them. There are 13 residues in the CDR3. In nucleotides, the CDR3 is TGTGCCACCAGCAGGGACGGGGGATTTGAAGCTTTCTTT. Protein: CATSRDGGFEAFF.

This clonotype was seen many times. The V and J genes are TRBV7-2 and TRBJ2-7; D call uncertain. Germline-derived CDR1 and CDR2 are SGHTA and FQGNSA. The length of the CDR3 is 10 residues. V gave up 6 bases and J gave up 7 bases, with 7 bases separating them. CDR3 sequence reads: CASSGREQYF. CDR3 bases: TGTGCCAGCAGTGGGCGGGAGCAGTACTTC. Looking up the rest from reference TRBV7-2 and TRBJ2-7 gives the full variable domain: GAGVSQSPSNKVTEKGKDVELRCDPISGHTALYWYRQSLGQGLEFLIYFQGNSAPDKSGLPSDRFSAERTGGSVSTLTIQRTQQEDSAVYLCASSGREQYFGPGTRLTVT.

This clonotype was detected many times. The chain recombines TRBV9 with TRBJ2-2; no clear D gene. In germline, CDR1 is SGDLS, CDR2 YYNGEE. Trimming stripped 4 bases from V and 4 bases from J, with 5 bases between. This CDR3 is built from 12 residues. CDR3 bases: TGTGCCAGCAGCATATCCACCGGGGAGCTGTTTTTT. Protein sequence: CASSISTGELFF. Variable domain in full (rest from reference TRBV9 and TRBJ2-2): DSGVTQTPKHLITATGQRVTLRCSPRSGDLSVYWYQQSLDQGLQFLIQYYNGEERAKGNILERFSAQQFPDLHSELNLSSLELGDSALYFCASSISTGELFFGEGSRLTVL.

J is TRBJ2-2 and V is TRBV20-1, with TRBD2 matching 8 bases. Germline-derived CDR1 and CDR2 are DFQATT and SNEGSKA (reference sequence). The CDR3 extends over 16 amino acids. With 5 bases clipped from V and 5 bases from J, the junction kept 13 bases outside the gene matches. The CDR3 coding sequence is TGCAGTGCTCAAGGGTCGGTTGGCGGGAGGACCGGGGAGCTGTTTTTT. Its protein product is CSAQGSVGGRTGELFF.

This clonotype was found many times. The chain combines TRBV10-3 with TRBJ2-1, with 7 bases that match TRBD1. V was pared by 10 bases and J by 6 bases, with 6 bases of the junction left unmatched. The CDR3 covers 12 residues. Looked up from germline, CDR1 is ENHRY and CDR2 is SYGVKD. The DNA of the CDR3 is TGTGCCACCGCGACAGGGTTCAATGAGCAGTTCTTC. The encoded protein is CATATGFNEQFF.

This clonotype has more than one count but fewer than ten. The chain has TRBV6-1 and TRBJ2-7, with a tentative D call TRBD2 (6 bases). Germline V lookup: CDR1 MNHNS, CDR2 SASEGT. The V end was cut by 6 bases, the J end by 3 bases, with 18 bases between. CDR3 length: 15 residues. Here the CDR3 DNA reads TGTGCCAGCAGCGGGGGAGGAGCGGGTCGCTACGAGCAGTACTTC. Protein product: CASSGGGAGRYEQYF.

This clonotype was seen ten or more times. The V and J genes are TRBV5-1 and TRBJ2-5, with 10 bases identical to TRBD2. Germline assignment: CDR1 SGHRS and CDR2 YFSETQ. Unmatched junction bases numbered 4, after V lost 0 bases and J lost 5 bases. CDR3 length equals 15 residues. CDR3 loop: CASSLGGTSEETQYF. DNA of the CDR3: TGCGCCAGCAGCTTGGGGGGGACTAGCGAGGAGACCCAGTACTTC. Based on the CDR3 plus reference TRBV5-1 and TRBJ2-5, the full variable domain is KAGVTQTPRYLIKTRGQQVTLSCSPISGHRSVSWYQQTPGQGLQFLFEYFSETQRNKGNFPGRFSGRQFSNSRSEMNVSTLELGDSALYLCASSLGGTSEETQYFGPGTRLLVL.

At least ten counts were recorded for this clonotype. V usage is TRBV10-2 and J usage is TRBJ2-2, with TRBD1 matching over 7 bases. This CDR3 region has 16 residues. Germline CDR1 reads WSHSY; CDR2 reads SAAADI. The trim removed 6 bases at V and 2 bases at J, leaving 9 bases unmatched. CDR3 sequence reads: CASREGQVPNTGELFF. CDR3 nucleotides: TGCGCCAGCAGGGAAGGACAGGTGCCTAACACCGGGGAGCTGTTTTTT.

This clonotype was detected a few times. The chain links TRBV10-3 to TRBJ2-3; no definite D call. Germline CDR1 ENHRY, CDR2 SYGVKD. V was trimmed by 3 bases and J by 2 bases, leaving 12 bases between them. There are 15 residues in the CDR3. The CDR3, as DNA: TGTGCCATCAGTGACGCCGGAACCCCCACAGATACGCAGTATTTT. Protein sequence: CAISDAGTPTDTQYF.

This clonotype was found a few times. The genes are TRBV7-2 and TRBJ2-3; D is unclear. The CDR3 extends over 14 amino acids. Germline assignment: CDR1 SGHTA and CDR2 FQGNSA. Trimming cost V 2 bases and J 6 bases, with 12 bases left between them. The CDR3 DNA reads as TGTGCCAGCAGCTTATTTGGACCCGGGGATACGCAGTATTTT. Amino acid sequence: CASSLFGPGDTQYF.

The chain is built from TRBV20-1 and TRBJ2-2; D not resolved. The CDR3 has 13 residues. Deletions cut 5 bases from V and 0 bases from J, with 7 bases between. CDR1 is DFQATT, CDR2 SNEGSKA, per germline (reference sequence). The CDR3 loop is CSAVRANTGELFF. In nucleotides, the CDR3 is TGCAGTGCTGTCCGCGCGAACACCGGGGAGCTGTTTTTT.

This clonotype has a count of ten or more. In nucleotides, the CDR3 is TGCAGTGCTAGTGATCGGCAGGGACGAGAGACCCAGTACTTC. Its translation: CSASDRQGRETQYF. This sequence joins TRBV20-1 and TRBJ2-5; D may match TRBD1 or TRBD2 (5 bases each). The CDR3 has 14 residues. Trimming cost V 3 bases and J 4 bases, with 15 bases left between them. Germline V lookup: CDR1 DFQATT, CDR2 SNEGSKA (reference sequence).

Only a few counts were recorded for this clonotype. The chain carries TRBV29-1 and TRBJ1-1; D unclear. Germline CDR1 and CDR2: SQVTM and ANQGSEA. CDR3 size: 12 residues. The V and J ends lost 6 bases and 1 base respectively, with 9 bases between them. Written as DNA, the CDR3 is TGCAGCGTCCGCACACCGAACACTGAAGCTTTCTTT. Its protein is CSVRTPNTEAFF.

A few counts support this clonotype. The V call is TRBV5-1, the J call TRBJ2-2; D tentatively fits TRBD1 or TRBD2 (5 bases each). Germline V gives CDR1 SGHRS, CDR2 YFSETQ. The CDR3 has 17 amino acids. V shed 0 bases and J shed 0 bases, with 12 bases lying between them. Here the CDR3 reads CASSLAIGAANTGELFF. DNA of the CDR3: TGCGCCAGCAGCTTGGCCATCGGGGCCGCGAACACCGGGGAGCTGTTTTTT. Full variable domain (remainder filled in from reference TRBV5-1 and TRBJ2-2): KAGVTQTPRYLIKTRGQQVTLSCSPISGHRSVSWYQQTPGQGLQFLFEYFSETQRNKGNFPGRFSGRQFSNSRSEMNVSTLELGDSALYLCASSLAIGAANTGELFFGEGSRLTVL.

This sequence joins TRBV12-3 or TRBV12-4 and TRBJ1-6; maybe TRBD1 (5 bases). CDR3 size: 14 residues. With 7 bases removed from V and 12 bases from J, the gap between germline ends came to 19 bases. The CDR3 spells CASTRFGGGLPLHF. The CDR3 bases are TGTGCCAGCACCCGGTTCGGGGGGGGATTACCCCTCCACTTT.

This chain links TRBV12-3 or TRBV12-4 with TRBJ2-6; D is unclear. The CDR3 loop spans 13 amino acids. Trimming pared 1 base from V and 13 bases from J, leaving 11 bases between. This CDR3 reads CASSLDSPEVLTF. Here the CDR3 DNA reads TGTGCCAGCAGTTTAGACAGCCCAGAGGTCCTGACTTTC.

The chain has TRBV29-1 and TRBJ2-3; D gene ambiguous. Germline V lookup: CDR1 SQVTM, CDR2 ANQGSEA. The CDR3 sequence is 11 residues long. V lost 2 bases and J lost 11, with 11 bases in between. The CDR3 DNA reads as TGCAGCGTTGAAACCCAGATCGGGCAGTATTTT. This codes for CSVETQIGQYF.